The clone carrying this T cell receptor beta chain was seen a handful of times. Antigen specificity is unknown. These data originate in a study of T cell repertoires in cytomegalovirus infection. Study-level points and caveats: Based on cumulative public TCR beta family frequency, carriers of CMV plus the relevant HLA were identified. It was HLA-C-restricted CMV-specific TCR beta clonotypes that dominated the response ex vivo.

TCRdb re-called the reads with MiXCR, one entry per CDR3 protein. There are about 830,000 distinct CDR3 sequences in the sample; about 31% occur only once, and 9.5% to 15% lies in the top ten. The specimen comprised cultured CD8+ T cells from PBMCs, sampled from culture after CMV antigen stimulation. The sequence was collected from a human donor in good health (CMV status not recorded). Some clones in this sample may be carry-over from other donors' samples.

CDR3 amino acids: CASTFQGQGAYEQYF. CDR3 nucleotides: TGTGCCAGCACCTTTCAGGGACAGGGCGCCTACGAGCAGTACTTC. The rearrangement joins TRBV7-6 to TRBJ2-7; 9 nucleotides match TRBD1. V trimming: 7 bases; J trimming: 2 bases; junction bases outside the gene matches: 9. CDR1 and CDR2 (germline): SGHVS, FNYEAQ. The CDR3 runs to 15 residues.